Listed below are T cell receptor beta chains from one sample, sequenced in a study of blood T cell repertoires in COVID-19. Using immunoSEQ multiplex PCR, the repertoire was profiled, and TCRdb retains in-frame clones only, with some absent. Altogether about 47,000 clones are present, approximately 88% being singletons, with the ten largest covering about 16%. The source material was peripheral blood. These receptors were taken from a man in his 60s with active COVID-19. CDR3s include the opening cysteine and the closing phenylalanine or tryptophan. The D gene is left open where the match is weak. Only some rows state a clone size, as once, few, many or a class for expanded clones.

cdr3_nt cdr3_aa j_call d_call v_call clone_size
TGTGCCAGCACAAGCGGGGGGGCCACCAATGAGCAGTTCTTC CASTSGGATNEQFF TRBJ2-1 TRBD2 TRBV2 -
TGTGCCAGCAGACTTAGGACAGACACTGAAGCTTTCTTT CASRLRTDTEAFF TRBJ1-1 - TRBV6-5 -
TGTGCCAGTAGTATAGACGCGGAGGTCGTGAACACTGAAGCTTTCTTT CASSIDAEVVNTEAFF TRBJ1-1 - TRBV19 -
TGCGCCAGCAGTGAGTCGTCTAGCGGGGGGTCTAGCTCCTACAATGAGCAGTTCTTC CASSESSSGGSSSYNEQFF TRBJ2-1 TRBD2 TRBV10-2 -
TGTGCCAGCAGCTTAAACCAGGGTTTAACCGGGGAGCTGTTTTTT CASSLNQGLTGELFF TRBJ2-2 - TRBV7-3 few
TGTGCCAGCAGTTACCCCGTTAGGGGGTTACTAAACACCGGGGAGCTGTTTTTT CASSYPVRGLLNTGELFF TRBJ2-2 - TRBV6-2/TRBV6-3 -
TGCAGCGTTGAAGATCTCGCGGGCGTCGGTATGAACACTGAAGCTTTCTTT CSVEDLAGVGMNTEAFF TRBJ1-1 - TRBV29-1 few
TGTGCCAGCAGCCAAGGCGGTCCCAATGAGCAGTTCTTC CASSQGGPNEQFF TRBJ2-1 - TRBV3-1/TRBV3-2 -
TGTGCCAGCAGTTACCCCGGGGGGACCACCGGGGAGCTGTTTTTT CASSYPGGTTGELFF TRBJ2-2 TRBD2 TRBV6-5 -
TGTGCCAGCAGCATCCGACAGGGCTATAATTCACCCCTCCACTTT CASSIRQGYNSPLHF TRBJ1-6 TRBD1 TRBV7-2 -
TGTGCCAGCACCTCCCAGGGGGACGAGCAGTACTTC CASTSQGDEQYF TRBJ2-7 TRBD1 TRBV28 -
TGTGCCAGCAGTCGTAGACAGGGCCGAGAGACCCAGTACTTC CASSRRQGRETQYF TRBJ2-5 TRBD1 TRBV28 -
TGTGCCCCGTTTTCCGGGACAGACCAAGAGACCCAGTACTTC CAPFSGTDQETQYF TRBJ2-5 TRBD1 TRBV6-4 -
TGTGCCAGTAGTTACCTAGCGGATACGCAGTATTTT CASSYLADTQYF TRBJ2-3 - TRBV19 -
TGTGCCAGCAGACAACCTGGATGGGCAGGTCTCCTTGGGGCCAACGTCCTGACTTTC CASRQPGWAGLLGANVLTF TRBJ2-6 - TRBV28 -
TGTGCCAGCAGTCTCACAGACAAAAGCAATCAGCCCCAGCATTTT CASSLTDKSNQPQHF TRBJ1-5 - TRBV4-2 once
TGTGCCAGCAGCTTACAGGGGTCATATAGCAATCAGCCCCAGCATTTT CASSLQGSYSNQPQHF TRBJ1-5 TRBD1 TRBV6-2/TRBV6-3 -
TGTGCCAGCATTCGGCCAGGGGTCGGTTATGGCTACACCTTC CASIRPGVGYGYTF TRBJ1-2 - TRBV28 -
TGTGCCAGCTCACCACCTGGACTAGCGGGAGTAGAGACCCAGTACTTC CASSPPGLAGVETQYF TRBJ2-5 TRBD2 TRBV18 once
TGTGCCAGCAGCCCTAGGACAGGGGGCAGTAACACCATATATTTT CASSPRTGGSNTIYF TRBJ1-3 - TRBV21-1 -
TGTGCCAGCAGGGCCAGGGGATTTAACACTGAAGCTTTCTTT CASRARGFNTEAFF TRBJ1-1 - TRBV3-1/TRBV3-2 few
TGTGCCAGCATCGACGGGACAGGGGGCTCAGAGACCCAGTACTTC CASIDGTGGSETQYF TRBJ2-5 TRBD1 TRBV7-9 -
TGCGCCAGCAGCTTGGTAGGCCGCACAGATACGCGGTATTTT CASSLVGRTDTRYF TRBJ2-3 - TRBV5-1 -
TGTGCCAGCAGTGAACCCGGACTAGCCGAGTTCTTC CASSEPGLAEFF TRBJ2-1 TRBD2 TRBV25-1 -
TGTGCCAGTAGTTCGACAGGGGCCCTCACAGATACGCAGTATTTT CASSSTGALTDTQYF TRBJ2-3 TRBD1 TRBV19 once
TGTGCCAGCAGCGTAAGGACTAGCGGGGAGACCCAGTACTTC CASSVRTSGETQYF TRBJ2-5 TRBD2 TRBV6-5 once
TGCGCCAGCAGTAGGACAGAGTTATCCTACGAGCAGTACTTC CASSRTELSYEQYF TRBJ2-7 - TRBV5-1 -